This section outlines one T cell receptor (beta chain) sequence together with its context. The sample belongs to a study of blood T cell repertoires in COVID-19. Study-wide context: The United States, Italy and Spain provided the acute and convalescent COVID-19 samples. The analysed material was cDNA or gDNA that came from T cells, B-cell-depleted T cells, or PBMCs.

In the study's own analysis: Estimation of nucleated cell counts relied on the amplification of reference gene primers. Assay used: immunoSEQ multiplex PCR; TCRdb lists only in-frame clones, some missing. V and J calls and clone size are as listed in that table; D and trimming were resolved from the DNA. The sample records approximately 76,000 clones, roughly 80% being singletons. The V segment lost 6 bases and the J segment 4 bases; nucleotides outside the gene matches: 9. The CDR3 runs to 16 residues. From germline, CDR1 is LNHDA and CDR2 SQIVND (reference sequence). The chain links TRBV19 to TRBJ1-1, with TRBD1 matching 12 bases. The origin of this receptor is a woman in her sixties or seventies with acute or convalescent COVID-19. The sample consisted of peripheral blood. The CDR3 DNA sequence: TGTGCCAGTAGCTTCCGGGACAGGGGGCCAAGCACTGAAGCTTTCTTT. Translating gives CASSFRDRGPSTEAFF.